Listed below are T cell receptor beta chains from one sample, sequenced in a study of shared clonotypes between healthy human individuals. Some clones are missing from TCRdb's copy, which holds only in-frame ones; the method was immunoSEQ multiplex PCR. The sample carries about 1,800,000 clones, over 85% recorded once. Sequenced: naive CD8+ T cells sorted from blood. Every receptor here comes from a man younger than 30 in good health. Both conserved end residues are part of each CDR3. A D gene is named only where the DNA matches it firmly. Rows may omit the clone size; those that give it use once, few, many or a size class.

V gene,D gene,J gene,clone size,CDR3 protein
TRBV6-1,-,TRBJ1-1,-,CASSGQTEAFF
TRBV29-1,-,TRBJ1-3,-,CSVERPNKWGWNGNTIYF
TRBV11-1,-,TRBJ1-2,-,CASSLGSFGYTF
TRBV7-9,TRBD2,TRBJ2-3,once,CASSLVAGGSSSTDTQYF
TRBV9,-,TRBJ2-1,-,CASTPGEYGNEQFF
TRBV5-6,-,TRBJ2-3,once,CASSLAIETDTQYF
TRBV28,TRBD1,TRBJ2-1,-,CASSPTGGHEQFF
TRBV4-1,-,TRBJ2-7,-,CASSQDPGDPYEQYF
TRBV28,TRBD2,TRBJ2-7,-,CASSLWGSGGYEQYF
TRBV29-1,-,TRBJ2-3,-,CSVEDWTERDTQYF
TRBV5-4,-,TRBJ2-5,-,CASRHNNQETQYF
TRBV30,TRBD1,TRBJ2-2,-,CAWSHDRGTGELFF
TRBV28,-,TRBJ1-1,-,CASSFWGGNTEAFF
TRBV19,TRBD2,TRBJ2-1,-,CASSLGTSGGYEQFF
TRBV9,TRBD2,TRBJ2-3,-,CASSEAGVSTDTQYF
TRBV9,TRBD2,TRBJ2-1,-,CASSVAVAGEFYNEQFF
TRBV6-5,TRBD1,TRBJ2-7,-,CASSYSPDRTYEQYF
TRBV7-9,TRBD2,TRBJ2-5,-,CASSSLAGAETQYF
TRBV27,TRBD1,TRBJ1-4,-,CASSLLPDRESEKLFF
TRBV25-1,TRBD1,TRBJ2-2,once,CASSTGVGTGELFF
TRBV4-3,TRBD2,TRBJ2-1,-,CASSPHFGLDNEQFF
TRBV28,TRBD1,TRBJ2-6,-,CASSSIWTGALSTGANVLTF
TRBV4-3,-,TRBJ1-6,-,CASSPTTAESSYNSPLHF
TRBV5-1,-,TRBJ1-6,-,CASSLPGSYNSPLHF
TRBV7-3,-,TRBJ2-5,-,CASSPGVFETQYF
TRBV5-1,-,TRBJ1-6,-,CASSLDRLNSPLHF
TRBV7-6,-,TRBJ1-3,once,CASSLFGFTGNTIYF
TRBV30,-,TRBJ2-1,-,CAWDTQGTDNEQFF
TRBV19,-,TRBJ2-1,-,CASSNGQIYGNEQFF
TRBV7-9,-,TRBJ2-5,-,CASSSSWTDQETQYF